The 28 T cell receptor beta chains reported below all come from one sample, sequenced in a study of T-cell reconstitution after alpha-beta-depleted transplantation in children. TCRbeta library preparation incorporated unique molecular identifiers. TCRdb re-derived calls from the PCR reads in MiXCR, one entry per CDR3 protein. The sample has 450,000 to 500,000 distinct CDR3 sequences, around 13% seen once. Sample: PBMCs from the stem cell graft donor, taken from the stem cell graft. These receptors were collected from a human donor who donated a stem cell graft to a child with combined immunodeficiency.

This clonotype was picked up many times. The chain uses TRBV2 and TRBJ2-3, with D possibly being TRBD1 or TRBD2 (5 bases each). Germline V gene lookup returns CDR1 SNHLY and CDR2 FYNNEI. Trimming left V 7 bases short and J 1 base short, with 12 bases between. The CDR3 is 14 residues long. The CDR3 loop is CASNSGTGTDTQYF. The DNA of the CDR3 is TGTGCCAGCAACTCAGGGACGGGCACAGATACGCAGTATTTT. The whole variable domain, filled in from reference TRBV2 and TRBJ2-3, reads EPEVTQTPSHQVTQMGQEVILRCVPISNHLYFYWYRQILGQKVEFLVSFYNNEISEKSEIFDDQFSVERPDGSNFTLKIRSTKLEDSAMYFCASNSGTGTDTQYFGPGTRLTVL.

This clonotype was counted ten times or more. This chain uses TRBV9 with TRBJ2-5; 10 positions agree with TRBD2. V dropped 1 base and J dropped 0; count of bases not matched to a gene: 0. In germline, CDR1 is SGDLS, CDR2 YYNGEE. The length of the CDR3 is 15 residues. DNA for the CDR3: TGTGCCAGCAGCGTAACTAGCGGGAACCAAGAGACCCAGTACTTC. Translating it yields CASSVTSGNQETQYF.

The rearrangement links TRBV11-2 to TRBJ2-1; 8 bases map to TRBD2. This CDR3 spans 16 amino acids. V was pared by 5 bases and J by 8 bases, with 14 bases of the junction left unmatched. In germline, CDR1 is SGHAT, CDR2 FQNNGV. The DNA of the CDR3 is TGTGCCAGCAGCCCCAACGGGGTAGCGGGACACTATGAGCAGTTCTTC. This sequence encodes CASSPNGVAGHYEQFF.

The chain couples TRBV10-3 to TRBJ1-3; no reliable D call. From germline, CDR1 is ENHRY and CDR2 SYGVKD. This CDR3 spans 15 amino acids. Trimming cost V 7 bases and J 0 bases, with 13 bases left between them. The CDR3 region is CAINSEVHSGNTIYF. CDR3 DNA sequence: TGTGCCATCAATAGTGAAGTTCACTCTGGAAACACCATATATTTT.

The chain employs TRBV12-3 or TRBV12-4 and TRBJ2-7; no definite D call. The CDR3 consists of 14 residues. V was cut by 6 bases and J by 6 bases, with 18 bases left in between. DNA of the CDR3: TGTGCCAGCAGCCCGGACCCCACCTTGGCCGAGCAGTACTTC. This encodes CASSPDPTLAEQYF.

This clonotype was detected a few times. The chain combines TRBV14 with TRBJ2-5; D remains ambiguous. The CDR3 has 15 amino acids. V gave up 1 base and J gave up 5 bases, with 14 bases separating them. Germline assignment: CDR1 SGHDN and CDR2 FVKESK. The CDR3 loop reads CASSQAGLQLETQYF. In DNA, the CDR3 is TGTGCCAGCAGCCAAGCAGGTCTTCAGTTGGAGACCCAGTACTTC.

For this clonotype: The junction departs from germline at one end; a sequencing error may be responsible. The chain carries TRBV4-2 and TRBJ1-2, with TRBD1 as a possible D gene (5 bases). The CDR3 has 15 residues. Germline V gene lookup returns CDR1 LGHNA and CDR2 YNFKEQ. The CDR3: CACSLTDKVNYGYTF. DNA of the CDR3: TGTGCCTGCAGCCTGACGGACAAAGTTAACTATGGCTACACCTTC.

This sequence joins TRBV11-2 and TRBJ2-7; D perhaps matches TRBD2 (6 bases). In germline, CDR1 is SGHAT, CDR2 FQNNGV. V was cut by 1 base and J by 0 bases, with 25 bases left in between. The CDR3 is 20 residues long. CDR3 loop: CASSLVMGGSRILSSYEQYF. The CDR3 nucleotides read TGTGCCAGCAGCTTAGTGATGGGGGGATCCCGAATCCTAAGCTCCTACGAGCAGTACTTC.

The J gene is TRBJ2-4, the V gene TRBV7-9; tentatively, D is TRBD1 (5 bases). The ends were cut back, 7 bases at V and 3 bases at J, with 19 bases in the middle. The CDR3 spans 16 residues. Germline CDR1 SEHNR, CDR2 FQNEAQ (reference sequence). CDR3 sequence: CASTQGPGPVKNIQYF. The CDR3 nucleotides are TGTGCCAGCACCCAAGGACCAGGGCCTGTCAAAAACATTCAGTACTTC.

In this sample, this clonotype turned up a few times. The chain combines TRBV7-2 with TRBJ1-3; no firm D call. Germline CDR1 reads SGHTA; CDR2 reads FQGNSA. Trimming removed 0 bases at V and 2 bases at J, with 8 bases between. CDR3 length: 15 residues. As DNA, the CDR3 is TGTGCCAGCAGCTTAGCATCGGGGACTGGAAACACCATATATTTT. Protein sequence: CASSLASGTGNTIYF.

This clonotype was counted many times. The chain couples TRBV20-1 to TRBJ2-5; D is perhaps TRBD1 or TRBD2 (6 bases each). The CDR3 extends over 16 amino acids. Per the germline V gene, CDR1 is DFQATT and CDR2 is SNEGSKA (reference sequence). Trimming removed 0 bases from V and 4 bases from J, with 18 bases in between. CDR3 DNA: TGCAGTGCTAGAGATCCCGCAGGGGAGGTTGTAGAGACCCAGTACTTC. Its protein is CSARDPAGEVVETQYF.

The J gene is TRBJ2-5, the V gene TRBV3-1; 12 nucleotides agree with TRBD2. The CDR3 spans 21 residues. Trimming cost V 0 bases and J 2 bases; bases outside gene matches: 16. Germline CDR1 and CDR2: LGHDT and YNNKEL (reference sequence). CDR3 in amino acids: CASSQDLGSSGRAGGQETQYF. CDR3 in DNA: TGTGCCAGCAGCCAAGATCTTGGTTCTAGCGGGAGGGCCGGGGGGCAAGAGACCCAGTACTTC.

This clonotype was picked up many times. The V call is TRBV27, the J call TRBJ2-7; 7 bases are shared with TRBD1. Germline lookup yields CDR1 MNHEY and CDR2 SMNVEV (reference sequence). The CDR3 extends over 15 amino acids. J lost 3 bases, V lost 5 bases, and 10 bases had no gene match. CDR3 amino acids: CASSRAGTERYEQYF. Written as DNA, the CDR3 is TGTGCCAGCAGTCGCGCCGGGACAGAGCGCTACGAGCAGTACTTC.

There are a few counts of this clonotype. The chain couples TRBV12-3 or TRBV12-4 to TRBJ2-3; no clear D gene. CDR3 length equals 14 residues. V was trimmed by 6 bases and J by 4 bases, leaving 14 bases between them. This CDR3 reads CASSLLIFPDTQYF. CDR3 nucleotides: TGTGCCAGCAGCCTTTTGATCTTCCCAGATACGCAGTATTTT.

V is TRBV30 and J is TRBJ2-7; the D gene could be TRBD1 or TRBD2 (5 bases each). V lost 8 bases, J lost 2 bases, and 16 bases lay in between. This CDR3 is 13 amino acids long. Germline CDR1 and CDR2: GTSNPN and SVGIG (reference sequence). The CDR3 sequence: CAGSGPGPYEQYF. The CDR3 bases are TGTGCCGGATCGGGGCCAGGGCCCTACGAGCAGTACTTC.

This clonotype was counted only a few times. The chain carries TRBV11-2 and TRBJ2-5; D is perhaps TRBD2 (6 bases). From germline, CDR1 is SGHAT and CDR2 FQNNGV. The CDR3 extends over 15 amino acids. V lost 4 bases and J lost 5, with 17 bases in between. DNA of the CDR3: TGTGCCAGCAGCTATCTCGTCGGAGGGAAGGAGACCCAGTACTTC. Amino acids: CASSYLVGGKETQYF.

V and J are TRBV27 and TRBJ1-4, with D maybe TRBD1 (6 bases). Germline CDR1 and CDR2: MNHEY and SMNVEV (reference sequence). There are 14 residues in the CDR3. Between the trimmed V and J ends, which lost 3 bases and 7 bases, there was a span of 12 bases. CDR3 residues: CASSFAGVTEKLFF. CDR3 bases: TGTGCCAGCAGTTTCGCAGGGGTGACTGAAAAACTGTTTTTT.

This clonotype was counted a few times. The rearrangement uses TRBV29-1 and TRBJ2-1; 9 bases align to TRBD1. This CDR3 spans 14 amino acids. CDR1 is SQVTM and CDR2 is ANQGSEA in the germline V gene. V lost 7 bases and J lost 8; bases outside the gene matches: 12. The CDR3 DNA follows: TGCAGCGCCGGCCACGGGACAGGGAACGATGAGCAGTTCTTC. Its protein is CSAGHGTGNDEQFF.

This clonotype was recorded many times. The V gene is TRBV12-3 or TRBV12-4, the J gene TRBJ2-3; 10 nucleotides line up with TRBD2. Trimming cost V 5 bases and J 1 base; bases outside gene matches: 9. CDR3 length equals 17 residues. Here the CDR3 DNA reads TGTGCCAGCAGTCCTCAATCAAGCGGGGGGGGCACAGATACGCAGTATTTT. The encoded protein is CASSPQSSGGGTDTQYF.

A few counts support this clonotype. This chain links TRBV21-1 with TRBJ2-7. TRBV21-1 is a pseudogene. The CDR3 consists of 12 residues. The CDR3 loop is CASSNDTYEQYF. In DNA form, the CDR3 reads TGTGCCAGCAGCAATGATACCTACGAGCAGTACTTC.

The rearrangement uses TRBV29-1 and TRBJ2-3; tentative D call: TRBD1 (6 bases). V was shortened by 8 bases and J by 0 bases, with 12 bases between the two germline ends. Germline lookup yields CDR1 SQVTM and CDR2 ANQGSEA. This CDR3 contains 13 residues. CDR3 residues: CSTRTVSTDTQYF. CDR3 coding DNA: TGCAGCACCCGGACAGTGAGCACAGATACGCAGTATTTT.

This clonotype came up a few times. The DNA of the CDR3 is TGTGCCACCCCCCGATCAGGGGCGAACACCGGGGAGCTGTTTTTT. Translation gives CATPRSGANTGELFF. The chain recombines TRBV12-3 or TRBV12-4 with TRBJ2-2; D might be TRBD1 (6 bases). CDR3 size: 15 residues. Trimming pared 10 bases from V and 0 bases from J, leaving 15 bases between.

The chain carries TRBV24-1 and TRBJ2-1; D may be TRBD2 (5 bases). The CDR3 contains 15 residues. The V and J ends lost 4 bases and 1 base respectively, with 10 bases between them. Looked up from germline, CDR1 is KGHDR and CDR2 is SFDVKD. CDR3 in DNA: TGTGCCACCAGTGACCAAAGCGGTTCCTACAATGAGCAGTTCTTC. As protein: CATSDQSGSYNEQFF.

The chain joins TRBV12-3 or TRBV12-4 to TRBJ2-1, with D uncertain. Between the trimmed V and J ends, which lost 11 bases and 4 bases, there was a span of 15 bases. This CDR3 spans 13 amino acids. The CDR3 loop reads CACSETPYNEQFF. CDR3 bases: TGTGCCTGCTCCGAGACACCATACAATGAGCAGTTCTTC.

This clonotype was observed many times. CDR3 sequence reads: CASRKLGGRYEQYF. In nucleotides, the CDR3 is TGTGCCAGCAGGAAGTTAGGGGGCCGGTACGAGCAGTACTTC. V is TRBV13 and J is TRBJ2-7; 7 positions match TRBD1. From germline, CDR1 is PRHDT and CDR2 FYEKMQ (reference sequence). V shed 6 bases and J 4 bases; nucleotides not matched to a gene: 9. This CDR3 is 14 amino acids long. Based on the CDR3 plus reference TRBV13 and TRBJ2-7, the full variable domain is AAGVIQSPRHLIKEKRETATLKCYPIPRHDTVYWYQQGPGQDPQFLISFYEKMQSDKGSIPDRFSAQQFSDYHSELNMSSLELGDSALYFCASRKLGGRYEQYFGPGTRLTVT.

This clonotype has a count of ten or more. The rearrangement links TRBV4-2 to TRBJ2-3; 8 bases fit TRBD2. V lost 5 bases, J lost 5 bases, and 15 bases stayed unmatched. The CDR3 sequence is 17 residues long. CDR1 LGHNA and CDR2 YNFKEQ come from the germline V gene. CDR3 residues: CASSSKNTGGPRDTQYF. The CDR3 DNA follows: TGTGCCAGCAGCAGCAAAAATACGGGGGGGCCAAGAGATACGCAGTATTTT.

This chain uses TRBV9 with TRBJ1-4; the D is unclear. The CDR3 is 14 amino acids. Germline lookup yields CDR1 SGDLS and CDR2 YYNGEE. Trimming cost V 0 bases and J 4 bases, with 7 bases left between them. The CDR3, as DNA: TGTGCCAGCAGCGTAGGGGCAGTTAATGAAAAACTGTTTTTT. Amino acid sequence: CASSVGAVNEKLFF.

The table lists this clonotype with many counts. The chain recombines TRBV7-9 with TRBJ1-2; a weak D match, TRBD1 (5 bases). Germline values: CDR1 SEHNR, CDR2 FQNEAQ (reference sequence). V shed 5 bases and J shed 6 bases, with 16 bases lying between them. This CDR3 is built from 14 residues. The CDR3 nucleotides read TGTGCCAGCAGCCGTTTTGGACAAACGGATGGCTACACCTTC. This codes for CASSRFGQTDGYTF.